Here is one T cell receptor beta chain with its context. Its matching antigen is unknown. This sample stems from a study of cytomegalovirus exposure and HLA in healthy donors. The CDR3 extends over 15 amino acids. The trim removed 4 bases at V and 2 bases at J, leaving 2 bases unmatched. Germline CDR1 and CDR2: SGHTS and YDEGEE. General observations from the study: An observed cluster of highly shared sequence variants was recorded as a likely sequencing artifact.

Use of 60 Vbeta and 13 Jbeta primers characterized the PCR. The data were produced by immunoSEQ multiplex PCR, yet TCRdb's version contains in-frame clones alone and is incomplete. Of around 160,000 clones listed, approximately 78% are singletons. The rearrangement uses TRBV5-8 and TRBJ2-6, with 8 bases lining up with TRBD2. The sequenced material came from PBMCs. The sequence was collected from a man aged 35-49 years in good health and CMV-seropositive. In nucleotides, the CDR3 is TGTGCCAGCAGCCGGGGGGGGGCTGGGGCCAACGTCCTGACTTTC. Protein sequence: CASSRGGAGANVLTF.